The rows below give T cell receptor beta chains drawn from one sample of a study of OX40 agonist ivuxolimab in advanced cancers. Assay: immunoSEQ multiplex PCR; the TCRdb copy retains only in-frame clones and omits some. The data hold approximately 80,000 clones, with approximately 86% observed a single time. The specimen was CD4+ or CD8+ T cells sorted from blood, collected in a trial of the OX40 agonist ivuxolimab. These TCRs come from an adult with an advanced solid tumor such as melanoma, head and neck, liver or kidney cancer. The conserved cysteine and the conserved F or W are not part of the CDR3 here. A clone size is listed for some rows: how often the clone was seen (once, few, many), or a class if it is expanded.

>TRBV9|TRBJ2-7|-
ASSVVPEAGYEQY
>TRBV5-5|TRBJ2-5|-
ASSLGGAGGETQY
>TRBV5-8|TRBJ2-5|-
ASSLGGQLEETQY
>TRBV4-1|TRBJ1-1|-
ASSLRDKYTEAF
>TRBV4-1|TRBJ1-2|-
ASSQVRLVTNYGYT
>TRBV28|TRBJ1-6|-
ASSVTGRTYNSPLH
>TRBV11-3|TRBJ2-3|-
ASSSHRTDTQY
>TRBV7-8|TRBJ1-5|-
ASSLASGAYGDQPQH
>TRBV30|TRBJ1-5|-
AWSVGTLNQPQH
>TRBV12-5|TRBJ2-7|-
ASGGGLAGYEQY
>TRBV5-1|TRBJ2-6|once
ASSLWDRAVSGANVLT
>TRBV30|TRBJ1-4|-
AWDNQFGEKLF
>TRBV6-4|TRBJ2-3|-
ASSESGTTDTQY
>TRBV7-9|TRBJ2-3|-
ASSLTRGADTQY
>TRBV18|TRBJ2-1|-
ASSPVQGNDEQF
>TRBV4-1|TRBJ2-3|-
ASSQMYLAGGRNTQY
>TRBV7-8|TRBJ1-1|-
ASSLDRGVNTEAF
>TRBV19|TRBJ2-2|once
ASTRTSGAARGELF
>TRBV5-6|TRBJ2-7|-
ASSPGDGNEQY
>TRBV6-6|TRBJ2-7|-
ASSPRGQAYEQY
>TRBV7-6|TRBJ2-5|-
ASSLEQAETQY
>TRBV10-1|TRBJ2-3|-
ASSESIGDTQY
>TRBV18|TRBJ2-2|-
ASSPVQASGSKTTGELF
>TRBV7-2|TRBJ2-2|-
ASSPPPGAVTGELF
>TRBV5-1|TRBJ2-5|once
ASSLMGAETQY
>TRBV5-4|TRBJ1-1|-
ASSPLTGISTEAF
>TRBV6-5|TRBJ1-2|-
ASSYSITGANGYT
>TRBV4-3|TRBJ2-7|-
ASSMLAGVYEQY
>TRBV5-5|TRBJ2-1|-
ASRPLLGEARSEQF
>TRBV30|TRBJ2-3|-
AWSVLGEPLTDTQY
>TRBV7-2|TRBJ1-3|-
ASSLGPQGNTIY
>TRBV19|TRBJ2-1|-
ASSIKGGRYNEQF
>TRBV4-2|TRBJ2-1|-
ASSQEVARSEGNEQF
>TRBV5-1|TRBJ2-7|-
ASSLDGTGKYEQY
>TRBV27|TRBJ2-1|-
ASSWVRGHEQF
>TRBV5-1|TRBJ2-6|-
ASSLRGTGSGANVLT
>TRBV28|TRBJ2-3|-
ASSLTGADTQY
>TRBV11-3|TRBJ1-3|-
ASSLERQDTIY
>TRBV28|TRBJ2-4|-
ASRGQVAKNIQY
>TRBV28|TRBJ2-4|-
ASSLDLLAKNIQY
>TRBV4-3|TRBJ1-1|-
ASSLHLRGMNTEAF
>TRBV6-5|TRBJ2-1|few
ASTSGTANYNEQF
>TRBV2|TRBJ1-6|-
ASSLTTGWGSPLH
>TRBV19|TRBJ2-7|-
ASADSKWGAVYEQY
>TRBV7-9|TRBJ1-1|-
ASSGTPEAF
>TRBV12-5|TRBJ2-7|-
ASGLVQTSGYEQY
>TRBV10-3|TRBJ1-1|-
AISEGGEGLGAF
>TRBV11-2|-|-
ASSLDTGDHEQY
>TRBV6-6|TRBJ2-2|-
ASSFTSRGSELF
>TRBV29-1|TRBJ2-7|-
SVEDRRSGAYEQY
>TRBV20-1|TRBJ2-7|-
SARGEYEQY
>TRBV18|TRBJ2-7|-
ASSSLDRGGEQY
>TRBV4-1|TRBJ2-3|-
ASSQDWASGETDTQY
>TRBV11-2|TRBJ2-7|-
ASSRPWTRGYEQY
>TRBV6-5|TRBJ2-7|-
ASSYSLQASAHEQY